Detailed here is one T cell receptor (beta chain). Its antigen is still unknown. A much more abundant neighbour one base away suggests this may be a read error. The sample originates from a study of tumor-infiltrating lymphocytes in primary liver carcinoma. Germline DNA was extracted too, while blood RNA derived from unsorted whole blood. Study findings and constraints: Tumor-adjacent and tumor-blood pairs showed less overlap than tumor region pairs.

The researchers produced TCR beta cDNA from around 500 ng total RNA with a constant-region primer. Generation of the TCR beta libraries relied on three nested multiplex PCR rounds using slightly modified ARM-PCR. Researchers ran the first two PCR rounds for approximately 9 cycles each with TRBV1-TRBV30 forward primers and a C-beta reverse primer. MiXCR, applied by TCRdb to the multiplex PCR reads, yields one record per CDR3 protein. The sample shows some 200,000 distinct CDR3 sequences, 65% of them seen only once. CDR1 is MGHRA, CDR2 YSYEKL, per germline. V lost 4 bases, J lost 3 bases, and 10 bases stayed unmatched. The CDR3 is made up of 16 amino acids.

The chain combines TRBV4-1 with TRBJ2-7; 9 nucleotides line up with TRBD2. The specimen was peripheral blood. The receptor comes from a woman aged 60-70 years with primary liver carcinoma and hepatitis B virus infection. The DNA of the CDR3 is TGCGCCAGCAGCCCAGTCGCTAGCGGGGCATACTACGAGCAGTACTTC. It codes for CASSPVASGAYYEQYF.